This TCR beta chain was recorded in a study of T cells in Graves' hyperthyroidism and ophthalmopathy. This clonotype has more than one count but fewer than ten. This CDR3 comprises 15 residues. V lost 1 base and J lost 1, with 13 bases in between. Germline loops: CDR1 SQVTM, CDR2 ANQGSEA. Amplified TCR beta CDR3 regions came from RNA transcripts. The HTBI primer set was used in a first-round RT-PCR of the TCR CDR3. Each CDR3 protein is one row after TCRdb ran MiXCR on the multiplex PCR reads. The sample lists 250,000 to 350,000 distinct CDR3 sequences; 22% were seen once. Exclusion of patients followed from uncontrolled infection, other autoimmune disease, pregnancy or lactation.

V is TRBV29-1 and J is TRBJ2-5, with D perhaps given as TRBD1 or TRBD2 (6 bases each). This receptor was obtained from a man younger than 45 with Graves' ophthalmopathy. Material: blood. CDR3 nucleotide sequence: TGCAGCGTTGAAGCGAGAGGAGGGGGCCAAGAGACCCAGTACTTC. Translation gives CSVEARGGGQETQYF. Combining the CDR3 with reference TRBV29-1 and TRBJ2-5 gives the whole variable domain SAVISQKPSRDICQRGTSLTIQCQVDSQVTMMFWYRQQPGQSLTLIATANQGSEATYESGFVIDKFPISRPNLTFSTLTVSNMSPEDSSIYLCSVEARGGGQETQYFGPGTRLLVL.